The rows below give T cell receptor beta chains drawn from one sample of a study of metastatic and nonmetastatic thyroid tumors. TCRdb recomputed clones from the PCR reads via MiXCR. Here the sample spans tens of thousands of clones, less than 25% being singletons. Sequencing input: blood. These receptors came from a female donor with papillary thyroid cancer or a benign thyroid nodule (not recorded which). Some clones in this sample may be carry-over from other donors' samples. CDR3s include the opening cysteine and the closing phenylalanine or tryptophan. A D gene is named only where the DNA matches it firmly. The size of a clone is reported for some rows only, either as once, few or many, or as a class for expanded clones.

CDR3nt: TGTGCCAGCAGTATCCCGGGACTAGGGGCCGAGCAGTACTTC; CDR3aa: CASSIPGLGAEQYF; j_gene: TRBJ2-7; v_gene: TRBV2; d_gene: TRBD2; abundance: many
CDR3nt: TGTGCCAGCAGCCAAGCGGGACAGGGGATCAATCAGCCCCAGCATTTT; CDR3aa: CASSQAGQGINQPQHF; j_gene: TRBJ1-5; v_gene: TRBV16; d_gene: TRBD1; abundance: many
CDR3nt: TGCAGTGCTAGAGGAAGAGCGGGGTCCTACAATGAGCAGTTCTTC; CDR3aa: CSARGRAGSYNEQFF; j_gene: TRBJ2-1; v_gene: TRBV20-1; d_gene: TRBD2; abundance: .
CDR3nt: TGTGCCAGCAGTTTAGACAGGACGGGCACAGATACGCAGTATTTT; CDR3aa: CASSLDRTGTDTQYF; j_gene: TRBJ2-3; v_gene: TRBV12-3/TRBV12-4; d_gene: .; abundance: few
CDR3nt: TGTGCCAGCAGAGGACAGGCGACCCCTGAAGCTTTCTTT; CDR3aa: CASRGQATPEAFF; j_gene: TRBJ1-1; v_gene: TRBV27; d_gene: TRBD1; abundance: many
CDR3nt: TGTGCCAGCAGTGACTCTAGCGGGAGTTACAATGAGCAGTTCTTC; CDR3aa: CASSDSSGSYNEQFF; j_gene: TRBJ2-1; v_gene: TRBV6-2/TRBV6-3; d_gene: TRBD2; abundance: few
CDR3nt: TGTGCCAGCAGTTTAACGGGGGATCAGCCCCAGCATTTT; CDR3aa: CASSLTGDQPQHF; j_gene: TRBJ1-5; v_gene: TRBV6-5; d_gene: .; abundance: few
CDR3nt: TGTGCCAGCAGCCCGTGGTACTCCAGCTCTGGGGCCAACGTCCTGACTTTC; CDR3aa: CASSPWYSSSGANVLTF; j_gene: TRBJ2-6; v_gene: TRBV12-3/TRBV12-4; d_gene: .; abundance: few
CDR3nt: TGCAGTGCCACCGGAATAGTGGGAGTGGAGACCCAGTACTTC; CDR3aa: CSATGIVGVETQYF; j_gene: TRBJ2-5; v_gene: TRBV20-1; d_gene: .; abundance: .
CDR3nt: TGTGCAACCGGTGATTATGGGGGGTTAGAGACCGGGGAGCTGTTTTTT; CDR3aa: CATGDYGGLETGELFF; j_gene: TRBJ2-2; v_gene: TRBV24-1; d_gene: .; abundance: few
CDR3nt: TGTGCCAGCAGCACCGACCTGGCAGGGAACCCCACCGTCGATGGCTACACCTTC; CDR3aa: CASSTDLAGNPTVDGYTF; j_gene: TRBJ1-2; v_gene: TRBV7-6; d_gene: .; abundance: many
CDR3nt: TGCAGTGCTAGATTTTCCGGCACCTACGAGCAGTACTTC; CDR3aa: CSARFSGTYEQYF; j_gene: TRBJ2-7; v_gene: TRBV20-1; d_gene: .; abundance: few
CDR3nt: TGTGCCTGGACAAACAGGGCGGGAGGGGCCAACGTCCTGACTTTC; CDR3aa: CAWTNRAGGANVLTF; j_gene: TRBJ2-6; v_gene: TRBV30; d_gene: .; abundance: many
CDR3nt: TGTGCCAGCAGCTTGTTGACAGCAACACAAGAGACCCAGTACTTC; CDR3aa: CASSLLTATQETQYF; j_gene: TRBJ2-5; v_gene: TRBV11-3; d_gene: .; abundance: few
CDR3nt: TGCGCCAGCAGCATAGGCGGGACAGGATGGTTCAATGAGCAGTTCTTC; CDR3aa: CASSIGGTGWFNEQFF; j_gene: TRBJ2-1; v_gene: TRBV5-1; d_gene: TRBD1; abundance: many
CDR3nt: TGTGCCAGCGAAGAGGGGGGTGCGGGAGGGCCTGACACCGGGGAGCTGTTTTTT; CDR3aa: CASEEGGAGGPDTGELFF; j_gene: TRBJ2-2; v_gene: TRBV28; d_gene: TRBD2; abundance: .
CDR3nt: TGTGCCAGCAGCCATTCTTGGCGGAGAGGGAACACCGGGGAGCTGTTTTTT; CDR3aa: CASSHSWRRGNTGELFF; j_gene: TRBJ2-2; v_gene: TRBV14; d_gene: .; abundance: many
CDR3nt: TGTGCCAGCAGCCGGACCAGTGAGCAGTTCTTC; CDR3aa: CASSRTSEQFF; j_gene: TRBJ2-1; v_gene: TRBV9; d_gene: .; abundance: .
CDR3nt: TGTGCCAGCAGCCACTTGGGACAGCTACTCGGAGGGACTGAAGCTTTCTTT; CDR3aa: CASSHLGQLLGGTEAFF; j_gene: TRBJ1-1; v_gene: TRBV14; d_gene: TRBD1; abundance: many
CDR3nt: TGTGCCAGCAGTACCGGGACAGGGAAGTACGAGCAGTACTTC; CDR3aa: CASSTGTGKYEQYF; j_gene: TRBJ2-7; v_gene: TRBV12-3/TRBV12-4; d_gene: TRBD1; abundance: .
CDR3nt: TGTGCCAGCAGCTCTTTACAGCGGTGGTCAGATACGCAGTATTTT; CDR3aa: CASSSLQRWSDTQYF; j_gene: TRBJ2-3; v_gene: TRBV7-6; d_gene: .; abundance: many
CDR3nt: TGCACCAGCAGCTGGGGAGTTTACAATGAGCAGTTCTTC; CDR3aa: CTSSWGVYNEQFF; j_gene: TRBJ2-1; v_gene: TRBV5-1; d_gene: .; abundance: many
CDR3nt: TGCAGTGCTAGAGGGGTCCGGGACTTCGAGCAGTACTTC; CDR3aa: CSARGVRDFEQYF; j_gene: TRBJ2-7; v_gene: TRBV20-1; d_gene: .; abundance: .
CDR3nt: TGTGCCACCAGCAGAGATACACAGGTCTCTGGCTACACCTTC; CDR3aa: CATSRDTQVSGYTF; j_gene: TRBJ1-2; v_gene: TRBV15; d_gene: .; abundance: medium-sized
CDR3nt: TGTGCCAGCAGCGTAGGAGGCGGGATCCCCTTCGAGCAGTACTTC; CDR3aa: CASSVGGGIPFEQYF; j_gene: TRBJ2-7; v_gene: TRBV9; d_gene: .; abundance: many
CDR3nt: TGTGCCAGCAGCCAACTTCGGACTAGCGGTAGCCCAGATACGCAGTATTTT; CDR3aa: CASSQLRTSGSPDTQYF; j_gene: TRBJ2-3; v_gene: TRBV6-5; d_gene: TRBD2; abundance: many
CDR3nt: TGTGCAAGCAGAGATACCGGGACAGTGGGCTATGGCTACACCTTC; CDR3aa: CASRDTGTVGYGYTF; j_gene: TRBJ1-2; v_gene: TRBV2; d_gene: TRBD1; abundance: .
CDR3nt: TGTGCCAGCAGTTTCCGGCCCCGTTCACCCCTCCACTTT; CDR3aa: CASSFRPRSPLHF; j_gene: TRBJ1-6; v_gene: TRBV12-3/TRBV12-4; d_gene: .; abundance: many
CDR3nt: TGCGCCAGCAGCTTAGGATGGACTGAAGCTTTCTTT; CDR3aa: CASSLGWTEAFF; j_gene: TRBJ1-1; v_gene: TRBV5-1; d_gene: .; abundance: .
CDR3nt: TGTGCCAGCTCACCACGCGACAGGAGCCAAGAGACCCAGTACTTC; CDR3aa: CASSPRDRSQETQYF; j_gene: TRBJ2-5; v_gene: TRBV18; d_gene: .; abundance: many
CDR3nt: TGTGCCAGCAGGCCGGACAGTCTCGAGAGTGTATATGGCTACACCTTC; CDR3aa: CASRPDSLESVYGYTF; j_gene: TRBJ1-2; v_gene: TRBV6-1; d_gene: .; abundance: few
CDR3nt: TGTGCCAGCAGTTTCGGGGGGGGGACAGACACAGATACGCAGTATTTT; CDR3aa: CASSFGGGTDTDTQYF; j_gene: TRBJ2-3; v_gene: TRBV12-3/TRBV12-4; d_gene: .; abundance: few
CDR3nt: TGTGCCAGCAGTCCCGGGACTAGCGGGACCTCCTACGAGCAGTACTTC; CDR3aa: CASSPGTSGTSYEQYF; j_gene: TRBJ2-7; v_gene: TRBV27; d_gene: TRBD2; abundance: many
CDR3nt: TGCAGCGTTGACCGATCCCGGGGCAGCGGGGCGGAGTATGAGCAGTTCTTC; CDR3aa: CSVDRSRGSGAEYEQFF; j_gene: TRBJ2-1; v_gene: TRBV29-1; d_gene: TRBD2; abundance: .
CDR3nt: TGTGCCAGCAGCCAAGACTGGGCGGGAGTCTACAATGAGCAGTTCTTC; CDR3aa: CASSQDWAGVYNEQFF; j_gene: TRBJ2-1; v_gene: TRBV4-2; d_gene: TRBD2; abundance: many
CDR3nt: TGCAGTGCTGGGAGGTCTAGCGCCGGGGAGCTGTTTTTT; CDR3aa: CSAGRSSAGELFF; j_gene: TRBJ2-2; v_gene: TRBV20-1; d_gene: .; abundance: many
CDR3nt: TGTGCCAGTAGTCCCGGGAAATGGCGCCAAGAGACCCAGTACTTC; CDR3aa: CASSPGKWRQETQYF; j_gene: TRBJ2-5; v_gene: TRBV27; d_gene: .; abundance: few
CDR3nt: TGTGCCAGCAGTGACTCGGACGGCAGCTACGAGCAGTACTTC; CDR3aa: CASSDSDGSYEQYF; j_gene: TRBJ2-7; v_gene: TRBV6-4; d_gene: .; abundance: medium-sized
CDR3nt: TGTGCCAGCAGCTGGGGGGGAACGGGCGATGGCTACACCTTC; CDR3aa: CASSWGGTGDGYTF; j_gene: TRBJ1-2; v_gene: TRBV5-6; d_gene: .; abundance: .
CDR3nt: TGCGCCAGCAGCTTCGGGACAGGGGTTGGGAATGAGCAGTTCTTC; CDR3aa: CASSFGTGVGNEQFF; j_gene: TRBJ2-1; v_gene: TRBV5-1; d_gene: TRBD1; abundance: .
CDR3nt: TGTGCCAGCAGCTTCCCGACGTCAGGGCGGGAGACCCAGTACTTC; CDR3aa: CASSFPTSGRETQYF; j_gene: TRBJ2-5; v_gene: TRBV7-9; d_gene: .; abundance: many
CDR3nt: TGTGCCAGTTCCGCGGGTTGGGAGCTGTTTTTT; CDR3aa: CASSAGWELFF; j_gene: TRBJ2-2; v_gene: TRBV19; d_gene: .; abundance: many
CDR3nt: TGTGCCAGCAGCTTAGGAGCTAGCGGGAGTTTGTGGGGAGATACGCAGTATTTT; CDR3aa: CASSLGASGSLWGDTQYF; j_gene: TRBJ2-3; v_gene: TRBV11-3; d_gene: TRBD2; abundance: many
CDR3nt: TGTGCCAGCAGTGAAGGCGGCTCGGGGGGAAACACCATATATTTT; CDR3aa: CASSEGGSGGNTIYF; j_gene: TRBJ1-3; v_gene: TRBV6-1; d_gene: .; abundance: medium-sized
CDR3nt: TGTGCCATCAGTGAAACAGGTTCTGGCTACGATCAGTACTTC; CDR3aa: CAISETGSGYDQYF; j_gene: TRBJ2-7; v_gene: TRBV10-3; d_gene: .; abundance: .
CDR3nt: TGTGCCAGCAGCCGGGGGGGACTAGTTTCTTCCTACGAGCAGTACTTC; CDR3aa: CASSRGGLVSSYEQYF; j_gene: TRBJ2-7; v_gene: TRBV7-8; d_gene: TRBD2; abundance: few
CDR3nt: TGTGCCAGTAGTAAACAGGGGCTCTCTGGAAACACCATATATTTT; CDR3aa: CASSKQGLSGNTIYF; j_gene: TRBJ1-3; v_gene: TRBV19; d_gene: TRBD1; abundance: medium-sized